One sample yielded the 27 T cell receptor beta chains listed below, sequenced in a study of T cells in Graves' hyperthyroidism and ophthalmopathy. Amplification of TCR beta CDR3 regions was performed using RNA transcripts as template. Primed by the HTBI set, a first-round RT-PCR was run on the TCR CDR3. MiXCR was run by TCRdb on the multiplex PCR reads, yielding one entry per CDR3 protein. The table shows about 350,000 distinct CDR3 sequences, with approximately 18% occurring only once. The sequenced material came from blood. The receptors were gathered from a woman aged 40 to 50 with Graves' ophthalmopathy.

This clonotype has at least ten counts. The chain carries TRBV29-1 and TRBJ2-7; 10 bases map to TRBD1. The ends lost 4 bases at V and 4 bases at J; junction bases unmatched: 4. CDR1 is SQVTM and CDR2 is ANQGSEA in the germline V gene. CDR3 length: 13 residues. The CDR3 is CSVGGTGAYEQYF. The DNA for the CDR3 is TGCAGCGTTGGTGGGACAGGGGCTTACGAGCAGTACTTC.

In this sample, this clonotype turned up many times. The chain combines TRBV7-9 with TRBJ1-1; perhaps TRBD1 as D (5 bases). Germline V gene lookup returns CDR1 SEHNR and CDR2 FQNEAQ (reference sequence). V lost 3 bases and J lost 5, with 13 bases in between. The CDR3 runs to 14 residues. The CDR3 loop is CASSFEVEGTEAFF. DNA for the CDR3: TGTGCCAGCAGCTTTGAAGTGGAGGGGACTGAAGCTTTCTTT.

This clonotype turned up a few times. This chain connects TRBV5-6 to TRBJ2-7, with 10 nucleotides matching TRBD1. Germline CDR1 reads SGHDT; CDR2 reads YYEEEE. V shed 1 base, J shed 6 bases, and the junction held 7 bases outside the gene matches. The CDR3 runs 15 residues. In DNA form, the CDR3 reads TGTGCCAGCAGCTTGCGGAGCGGGACAGGGGCCGAGCAGTACTTC. This gives the protein CASSLRSGTGAEQYF. Together with reference TRBV5-6 and TRBJ2-7, the CDR3 gives the full variable domain: DAGVTQSPTHLIKTRGQQVTLRCSPKSGHDTVSWYQQALGQGPQFIFQYYEEEERQRGNFPDRFSGHQFPNYSSELNVNALLLGDSALYLCASSLRSGTGAEQYFGPGTRLTVT.

Regarding this clonotype: A much larger clone sits a single nucleotide away, making a read error possible. The V gene is TRBV28, the J gene TRBJ1-2; possible D gene TRBD1, 5 bases. The CDR3 has 14 amino acids. Germline V lookup: CDR1 MDHEN, CDR2 SYDVKM. V gave up 6 bases and J gave up 4 bases, with 15 bases separating them. CDR3 DNA sequence: TGTGCCAGCAGCCCCGGGGGGGTGAGCTATGGCTACACCTTC. It yields the protein CASSPGGVSYGYTF.

The genes are TRBV29-1 and TRBJ2-7; no clear D. CDR1 and CDR2 from the germline V gene are SQVTM and ANQGSEA. This CDR3 is 13 amino acids long. The V end lost 6 bases, the J end lost 5 bases, and 17 bases lay between the germline ends. The CDR3 here is CSVAGSSSHEQYF. Here the CDR3 DNA reads TGCAGCGTCGCCGGGTCCTCCTCTCACGAGCAGTACTTC.

This clonotype has a handful of counts. J is TRBJ2-6 and V is TRBV27; 9 bases map to TRBD1. Per germline, CDR1 MNHEY and CDR2 SMNVEV (reference sequence). This CDR3 spans 17 amino acids. The V segment lost 5 bases and the J segment 3 bases; nucleotides outside the gene matches: 8. CDR3 residues: CASSKTGTGFGANVLTF. The CDR3 nucleotides are TGTGCCAGCAGTAAGACCGGGACAGGGTTTGGGGCCAACGTCCTGACTTTC.

This clonotype was seen only a few times. The rearrangement links TRBV28 to TRBJ1-1; D unclear. The CDR3 consists of 14 residues. Germline CDR1 is MDHEN and CDR2 is SYDVKM. V gave up 1 base and J gave up 4 bases, with 10 bases separating them. This CDR3 reads CASSLSGVITEAFF. CDR3 sequence (DNA): TGTGCCAGCAGTTTATCCGGGGTAATCACTGAAGCTTTCTTT.

This clonotype appeared many times. The chain combines TRBV28 with TRBJ2-4; TRBD2 aligns across 14 bases. Per the germline V gene, CDR1 is MDHEN and CDR2 is SYDVKM. This CDR3 has 17 amino acids. V was clipped by 6 bases and J by 1 base; unmatched bases: 5. CDR3 coding DNA: TGTGCCAGCAGCAGACTAGCGGGAGGGCCGGCCAAAAACATTCAGTACTTC. This codes for CASSRLAGGPAKNIQYF.

This chain connects TRBV3-1 to TRBJ2-2, with no clear D. With 0 bases removed from V and 1 base from J, the gap between germline ends came to 18 bases. This CDR3 has 19 amino acids. Per germline, CDR1 LGHDT and CDR2 YNNKEL (reference sequence). This CDR3 is CASSQDHLFEVKNTGELFF. The CDR3 DNA reads as TGTGCCAGCAGCCAAGACCACCTCTTTGAGGTCAAGAACACCGGGGAGCTGTTTTTT.

The V call is TRBV19, the J call TRBJ2-2, with D possibly being TRBD2 (6 bases). The CDR3 totals 16 residues. Germline V gene data show CDR1 as LNHDA and CDR2 as SQIVND (reference sequence). V was pared by 7 bases and J by 4 bases, with 19 bases between. CDR3 sequence: CASKAEAGRRTGELFF. As DNA, the CDR3 is TGTGCCAGTAAGGCTGAGGCCGGGAGACGCACCGGGGAGCTGTTTTTT.

This clonotype was found many times. V gene TRBV15 combines with J gene TRBJ2-7, with 9 bases lining up with TRBD2. The V gene's germline CDR1 is LNHNV and CDR2 YYDKDF (reference sequence). Trimming at V came to 0 bases and at J to 7 bases, leaving 10 bases not matched to a gene. This CDR3 region has 16 residues. CDR3 nucleotide sequence: TGTGCCACCAGCAGAGAAGGAGCGGGAGGAAAATGGGAGCAGTACTTC. This encodes CATSREGAGGKWEQYF.

This clonotype was seen at least ten times. The chain joins TRBV6-4 to TRBJ2-1; D is ambiguous. Trimming took off 0 bases at V and 1 base at J, with 7 bases between the two ends. Germline V lookup: CDR1 MRHNA, CDR2 SNTAGT. The CDR3 length is 15 residues. CDR3 residues: CASSDSPGSYNEQFF. CDR3 DNA: TGTGCCAGCAGTGACTCGCCGGGTTCCTACAATGAGCAGTTCTTC.

This clonotype turned up a few times. CDR3 loop: CASSLLSGEQYF. CDR3 sequence (DNA): TGTGCCAGCAGTTTACTTTCGGGCGAGCAGTACTTC. The J gene is TRBJ2-7, the V gene TRBV12-3 or TRBV12-4; D unresolved. The length of the CDR3 is 12 residues. Trimming left V 2 bases short and J 6 bases short, with 8 bases between.

This clonotype was observed at least ten times. J is TRBJ2-7 and V is TRBV7-9; no firm D call. V lost 5 bases and J 4 bases, leaving 12 bases between the germline ends. The CDR3 extends over 13 amino acids. Per germline, CDR1 SEHNR and CDR2 FQNEAQ (reference sequence). CDR3 amino acids: CASSTSSRYEQYF. The DNA for the CDR3 is TGTGCCAGCAGCACAAGTAGCAGATACGAGCAGTACTTC.

This clonotype has ten or more counts. The rearrangement joins TRBV5-4 to TRBJ2-4, with D unresolved. The germline V gene encodes CDR1 SGHNT and CDR2 YYREEE (reference sequence). This CDR3 is 13 amino acids long. Trimming cost V 9 bases and J 6 bases, with 16 bases left between them. The CDR3 spells CATQDGVINIQYF. In nucleotides, the CDR3 is TGTGCCACCCAGGATGGAGTAATAAACATTCAGTACTTC.

This clonotype appeared many times. The rearrangement joins TRBV28 to TRBJ2-5; D is uncertain. Germline assignment: CDR1 MDHEN and CDR2 SYDVKM. This CDR3 has 14 amino acids. Trimming cost V 2 bases and J 6 bases, with 13 bases left between them. DNA for the CDR3: TGTGCCAGCAGTTTAGTGGGTACCCCTCAGACCCAGTACTTC. Residues: CASSLVGTPQTQYF.

This clonotype appeared many times. This rearrangement joins TRBV20-1 to TRBJ2-5; D gene ambiguous. This CDR3 region has 11 residues. With 4 bases removed from V and 5 bases from J, the gap between germline ends came to 8 bases. CDR1 is DFQATT, CDR2 SNEGSKA, per germline (reference sequence). The CDR3 spells CSAIAGETQYF. In nucleotides, the CDR3 is TGCAGTGCTATAGCCGGGGAGACCCAGTACTTC.

This clonotype came up many times. The V and J genes are TRBV19 and TRBJ2-7, with D tentatively TRBD2 (5 bases). This CDR3 is built from 14 residues. Germline values: CDR1 LNHDA, CDR2 SQIVND (reference sequence). The V end was cut by 5 bases, the J end by 5 bases, with 16 bases between. As DNA, the CDR3 is TGTGCCAGTAGTCCCTTCGGAACGGGGAACGAGCAGTACTTC. As protein: CASSPFGTGNEQYF.

This clonotype was counted at least ten times. V is TRBV12-3 or TRBV12-4 and J is TRBJ2-7, with D possibly TRBD2 on 5 matching bases. V shed 7 bases and J shed 4 bases, with 20 bases lying between them. CDR3 length: 15 amino acids. The CDR3 DNA is TGTGCCAGCACGTCCACACTAGACGCCCTGTACGAGCAGTACTTC. It codes for CASTSTLDALYEQYF.

This clonotype was seen ten or more times. The chain recombines TRBV27 with TRBJ2-7; 9 bases are shared with TRBD2. This CDR3 has 15 residues. V dropped 9 bases and J dropped 0; count of bases not matched to a gene: 9. Germline assignment: CDR1 MNHEY and CDR2 SMNVEV (reference sequence). CDR3 amino acids: CASGHSTSGSYEQYF. The CDR3 region has the DNA TGTGCCAGTGGCCACTCGACTAGCGGCTCCTACGAGCAGTACTTC.

This clonotype was counted at least ten times. This chain uses TRBV5-1 with TRBJ2-5; 14 bases map to TRBD2. Germline V gene sequence: CDR1 SGHRS, CDR2 YFSETQ. With 5 bases clipped from V and 5 bases from J, the junction kept 5 bases outside the gene matches. There are 15 residues in the CDR3. The CDR3 sequence is CASRPGLAGAETQYF. CDR3 in DNA: TGCGCCAGCAGACCGGGACTAGCGGGAGCTGAGACCCAGTACTTC.

This clonotype was picked up many times. This sequence joins TRBV27 and TRBJ1-2, with unresolved D. The CDR3 runs to 13 residues. Germline lookup yields CDR1 MNHEY and CDR2 SMNVEV (reference sequence). V lost 0 bases and J lost 4, with 6 bases in between. The CDR3 DNA follows: TGTGCCAGCAGTTTATCCGCAGTCTATGGCTACACCTTC. This gives the protein CASSLSAVYGYTF.

The sample holds many counts of this clonotype. V and J are TRBV12-3 or TRBV12-4 and TRBJ1-5; TRBD1 is a possible D gene (5 bases). This CDR3 has 12 residues. V was pared by 7 bases and J by 6 bases, with 10 bases between. The CDR3 sequence is CASTRGVQPQHF. The CDR3 DNA reads as TGTGCCAGCACCCGGGGCGTTCAGCCCCAGCATTTT.

The chain is built from TRBV19 and TRBJ1-5; 9 bases match TRBD1. Germline CDR1 is LNHDA and CDR2 is SQIVND (reference sequence). The CDR3 totals 15 residues. J lost 6 bases, V lost 1 base, and 4 bases had no gene match. This chain's CDR3 is CASSIGDRVAQPQHF. The CDR3 nucleotides are TGTGCCAGTAGTATAGGGGACAGGGTGGCTCAGCCCCAGCATTTT.

The J gene is TRBJ1-5, the V gene TRBV7-6, with D unresolved. This CDR3 spans 18 amino acids. V was shortened by 5 bases and J by 0 bases, with 20 bases between the two germline ends. Germline CDR1 is SGHVS and CDR2 is FNYEAQ. The CDR3 is CASSPGPEGEVSNQPQHF. As DNA, the CDR3 is TGTGCCAGCAGCCCAGGTCCTGAGGGCGAGGTTAGCAATCAGCCCCAGCATTTT.

This clonotype has ten or more counts. This chain links TRBV6-5 with TRBJ2-5; 7 bases agree with TRBD2. CDR3 length equals 14 residues. The junction had 6 bases not matched to a gene; V was cut back by 3 bases and J by 5 bases. Per the germline V gene, CDR1 is MNHEY and CDR2 is SVGAGI. CDR3 DNA: TGTGCCAGCAGTTATAGAAGGGGAGGGGAGACCCAGTACTTC. Its protein product is CASSYRRGGETQYF.

In its sample, this clonotype was seen many times. This rearrangement joins TRBV24-1 to TRBJ2-7, with 8 bases that match TRBD1. The germline CDR1 and CDR2 sequences are KGHDR and SFDVKD. CDR3 length: 15 residues. V shed 2 bases, J shed 7 bases, and the junction held 9 bases outside the gene matches. The CDR3 region has the DNA TGTGCCACCAGTGATTCCCGGACAGGGTTGGAGGAGCAGTACTTC. Translation: CATSDSRTGLEEQYF.